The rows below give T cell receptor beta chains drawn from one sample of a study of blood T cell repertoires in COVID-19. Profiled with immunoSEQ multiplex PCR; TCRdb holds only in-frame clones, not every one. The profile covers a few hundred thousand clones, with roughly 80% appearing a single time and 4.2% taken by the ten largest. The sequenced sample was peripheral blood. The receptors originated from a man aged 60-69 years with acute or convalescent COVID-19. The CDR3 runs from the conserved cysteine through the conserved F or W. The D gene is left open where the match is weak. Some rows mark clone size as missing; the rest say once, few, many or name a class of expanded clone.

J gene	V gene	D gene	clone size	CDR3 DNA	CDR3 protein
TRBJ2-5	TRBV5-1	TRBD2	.	TGCGCCAGCAGCTCCGCAATACTAGCGGAGCAAGAGACCCAGTACTTC	CASSSAILAEQETQYF
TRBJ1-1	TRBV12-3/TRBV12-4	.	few	TGTGCCAGCAGCAGGGTGGGGCCGGGCGAAGCTTTCTTT	CASSRVGPGEAFF
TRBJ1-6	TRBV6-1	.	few	TGTGCCAGCAGTGAAGTGGCAGGGAATTCACCCCTCCACTTT	CASSEVAGNSPLHF
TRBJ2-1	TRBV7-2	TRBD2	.	TGTGCCAGCAGCTTACCTAGCGGGTCCTACAATGAGCAGTTCTTC	CASSLPSGSYNEQFF
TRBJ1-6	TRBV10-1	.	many	TGCGCCAGCAGCGCGAGGGAAAATTCACCCCTCCACTTT	CASSARENSPLHF
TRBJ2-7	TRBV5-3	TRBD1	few	TGTGCCAGAAGCCCGGACAGGGCGGTATCTTACGAGCAGTACTTC	CARSPDRAVSYEQYF
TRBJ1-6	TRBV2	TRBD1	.	TGTGCCAGCAGGCCCCAGGGGGACAGTAATTCACCCCTCCACTTT	CASRPQGDSNSPLHF
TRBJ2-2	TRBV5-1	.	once	TGCGCCAGCAGCCCGGACAGTCGGGGCGGGGAGCTGTTTTTT	CASSPDSRGGELFF
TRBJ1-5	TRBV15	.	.	TGTGCCACCAGCAGAGACTCGGCGGGCAATCAGCCCCAGCATTTT	CATSRDSAGNQPQHF
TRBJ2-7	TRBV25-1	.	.	TGTGCCAGCAGACTTCGGAGGGAGCAGTACTTC	CASRLRREQYF
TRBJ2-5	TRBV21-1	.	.	TGTGCCAGCAGCAAAAAGACGGGGAGGGCCAAGACCCAGTACTTC	CASSKKTGRAKTQYF
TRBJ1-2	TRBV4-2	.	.	TGTGCCAGCAGCCACATGGGGGGGCGAGGGAGAGGGGTTCTATATGGCTACACCTTC	CASSHMGGRGRGVLYGYTF
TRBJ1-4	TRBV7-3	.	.	TGTGCCAGCAGCCCCAGTGGGGGCCCTCGACTCCCAACTAATGAAAAACTGTTTTTT	CASSPSGGPRLPTNEKLFF
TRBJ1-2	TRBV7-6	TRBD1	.	TGTGCCAGCAGCCATCCCCGAGACAGGGGAAAGGGCTACACCTTC	CASSHPRDRGKGYTF
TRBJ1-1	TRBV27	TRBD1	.	TGTGCCAGCAGTTCTTGGACAGGGGGGGGCACTGAAGCTTTCTTT	CASSSWTGGGTEAFF
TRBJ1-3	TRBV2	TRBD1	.	TGTGCCAGCAGGTCCGGGACAGCGCCTGGAAACACCATATATTTT	CASRSGTAPGNTIYF
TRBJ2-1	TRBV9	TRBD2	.	TGTGCCAGCAGCGTTAGCGGGGGGGCCCTTGGGGATGAGCAGTTCTTC	CASSVSGGALGDEQFF
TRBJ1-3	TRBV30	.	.	TGTGCCTGGAGGATAAACCCCTACTCTGGAAACACCATATATTTT	CAWRINPYSGNTIYF
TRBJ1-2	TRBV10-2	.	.	TGCGCCAGCAGTGACCTTCTGCTTTCGACAGGCTACACCTTC	CASSDLLLSTGYTF
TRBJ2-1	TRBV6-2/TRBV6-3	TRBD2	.	TGTGCCAGCAGTTACTCGGCGGGACTAGCGGTTAGCTACAATGAGCAGTTCTTC	CASSYSAGLAVSYNEQFF
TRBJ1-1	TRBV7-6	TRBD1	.	TGTGCCAGCAGCCCACAACAGGGGACTGAAGCTTTCTTT	CASSPQQGTEAFF
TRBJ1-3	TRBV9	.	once	TGTGCCAGCAGCGTAGCTTCAGAATACTCTGGAAACACCATATATTTT	CASSVASEYSGNTIYF
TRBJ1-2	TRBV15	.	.	TGTGCCACCAGCCCTGCTAGAGGGCCCTATGGCTACACCTTC	CATSPARGPYGYTF
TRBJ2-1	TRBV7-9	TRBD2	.	TGTGCCAGCAGCTTCTGGACTAGCGGGGCATACAATGAGCAGTTCTTC	CASSFWTSGAYNEQFF
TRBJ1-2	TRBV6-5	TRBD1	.	TGTGCCAGCAATCCCGGGACAGGGAACTTCTATGGCTACACCTTC	CASNPGTGNFYGYTF
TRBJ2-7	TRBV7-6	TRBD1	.	TGTGCCAGCAGCTTCGGACAGGGGGCGGGTCTCCACCGCTCCTACGAGCAGTACTTC	CASSFGQGAGLHRSYEQYF
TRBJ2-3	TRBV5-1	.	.	TGCGCCAGCAGCCTGGGAGGTGCTTCCACAGATACGCAGTATTTT	CASSLGGASTDTQYF
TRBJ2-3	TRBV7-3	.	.	TGTGCCAGCAGCTTAAGGGCCCAGGGGTACGGCACAGATACGCAGTATTTT	CASSLRAQGYGTDTQYF
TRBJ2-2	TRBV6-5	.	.	TGTGCCAGCAGTTACTCCGGACAGCTCACCGGGGAGCTGTTTTTT	CASSYSGQLTGELFF
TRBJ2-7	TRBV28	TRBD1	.	TGTGCCAGCAGTTTTCTTTTGGGACAGGGGGTATCCTACGAGCAGTACTTC	CASSFLLGQGVSYEQYF
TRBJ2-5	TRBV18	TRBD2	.	TGTGCCAGCTCACCGGGGAGGGAAGGGGAGACCCAGTACTTC	CASSPGREGETQYF
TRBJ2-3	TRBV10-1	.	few	TGCGCCAGCAGTGAGTCGAAGAGCGGGCGAGGCCCTAGCACAGATACGCAGTATTTT	CASSESKSGRGPSTDTQYF
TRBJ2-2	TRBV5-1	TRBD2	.	TGCGCCAGCAGCCTCATACCGACTAGCGGGGGTAACACCGGGGAGCTGTTTTTT	CASSLIPTSGGNTGELFF
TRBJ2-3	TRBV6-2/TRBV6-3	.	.	TGTGCCAGCAGTTACTACAGGTCGGATACGCAGTATTTT	CASSYYRSDTQYF
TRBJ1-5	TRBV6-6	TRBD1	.	TGTGCCAGCAGTTACCACCGGGACAGGGGGAATCAGCCCCAGCATTTT	CASSYHRDRGNQPQHF
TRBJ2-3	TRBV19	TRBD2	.	TGTGCCAGTAGTATGAGACTAGCGGGAAAAACAGATACGCAGTATTTT	CASSMRLAGKTDTQYF
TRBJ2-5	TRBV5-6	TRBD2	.	TGTGCCAGCAGCTTCCGGACTAGAGAGGAGACCCAGTACTTC	CASSFRTREETQYF
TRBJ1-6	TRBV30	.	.	TGTGCCTGGAGGCAAGGCTCAGGGTCCTATAATTCACCCCTCCACTTT	CAWRQGSGSYNSPLHF
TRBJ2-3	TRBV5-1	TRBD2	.	TGCGCCAGCAGCTTGGCACCCGGGACTAAGCGGACAGATACGCAGTATTTT	CASSLAPGTKRTDTQYF
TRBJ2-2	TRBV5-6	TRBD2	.	TGTGCCAGCAGCTTGCTAGCGGGGGGTTACACCGGGGAGCTGTTTTTT	CASSLLAGGYTGELFF
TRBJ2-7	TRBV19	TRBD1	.	TGTGCCAGTAGTAAGACAGGGAACGAGCAGTACTTC	CASSKTGNEQYF
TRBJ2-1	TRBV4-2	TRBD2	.	TGTGCCAGCAGCCAAGATGTAGCGGGAGGGCCCGGTGAGCAGTTCTTC	CASSQDVAGGPGEQFF
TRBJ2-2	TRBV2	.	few	TGTGCCAGCAAGCAGGCACCGGTCACCGGGGAGCTGTTTTTT	CASKQAPVTGELFF
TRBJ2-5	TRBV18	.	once	TGTGCCAGCTCGGACACCCAAGAGACCCAGTACTTC	CASSDTQETQYF
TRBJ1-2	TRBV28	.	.	TGTGCCAGCAGAGGGGCAGGGCCCTCTAACTATGGCTACACCTTC	CASRGAGPSNYGYTF
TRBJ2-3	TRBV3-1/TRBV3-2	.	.	TGTGCCAGCAGCCAAGCGGGGGTAACCCAAGATACGCAGTATTTT	CASSQAGVTQDTQYF
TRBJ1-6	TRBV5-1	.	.	TGCGCCAGCAGCTTAGGCCAACAGGGCCTCTCCTATAATTCACCCCTCCACTTT	CASSLGQQGLSYNSPLHF
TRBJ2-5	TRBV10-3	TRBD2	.	TGTGCCACCAGACTAGCGGGAGAAGAGACCCAGTACTTC	CATRLAGEETQYF
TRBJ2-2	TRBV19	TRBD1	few	TGTGCCAGTAGTTCAAGGGGGCCCGGGGAGCTGTTTTTT	CASSSRGPGELFF
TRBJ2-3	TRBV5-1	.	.	TGCGCCAGCAGATTTTCTATAGCGGACGGCACAGATACGCAGTATTTT	CASRFSIADGTDTQYF
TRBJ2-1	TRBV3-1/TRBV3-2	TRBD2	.	TGTGCCAGCAGCCAAGCGGCGGGAGTTCATAATGAGCAGTTCTTC	CASSQAAGVHNEQFF
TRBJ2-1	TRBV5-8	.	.	TGTGCCAGCAGCTTGGAAGTCCGGCGGGGGCAGTTCTTC	CASSLEVRRGQFF
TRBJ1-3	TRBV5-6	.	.	TGTGCCAGCAGCTTGTCGGCCAGGGGAAACACCATATATTTT	CASSLSARGNTIYF
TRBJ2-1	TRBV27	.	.	TGTGCCAGCAGTTTAAGTTTAGGGGCATTTGAGCAGTTCTTC	CASSLSLGAFEQFF
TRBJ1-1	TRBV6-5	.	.	TGTGCCAGCAGAGGCGGAGGAGGTGAAGCTTTCTTT	CASRGGGGEAFF
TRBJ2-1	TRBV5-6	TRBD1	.	TGTGCCAGCAGCCGAGGGACAGGGGGGTTCTTC	CASSRGTGGFF